The rows below give T cell receptor beta chains drawn from one sample of a study of STAT3 mutations in large granular lymphocyte leukemia. The method was immunoSEQ multiplex PCR; TCRdb's version includes in-frame clones alone and lacks a portion of them. The sample holds approximately 42,000 clones; roughly 77% are singletons and the top ten take roughly 0.4%. Sequencing was done on a sample of PBMCs. The receptors come from a human donor with T large granular lymphocyte leukemia. Some clones in this sample may be carry-over from other donors' samples. The CDR3 runs from the conserved cysteine through the conserved F or W. The D gene is left open where the match is weak. Part of the rows lack a size; the others show once, few, many or a class for expanded clones.

NA	NA	TRBV5-4	TRBJ2-3	CASSSPKGGVNTQYF	TGTGCCAGCAGCTCCCCGAAGGGGGGGGTAAATACGCAGTATTTT
NA	few	TRBV14	TRBJ2-5	CASSQDPAGKETQYF	TGTGCCAGCAGCCAAGATCCGGCAGGGAAAGAGACCCAGTACTTC
TRBD1	once	TRBV6-6	TRBJ1-4	CASSRRQGANEKLFF	TGTGCCAGCAGTAGACGACAGGGGGCTAATGAAAAACTGTTTTTT
TRBD2	NA	TRBV4-2	TRBJ2-3	CASSQVFGGGTDTQYF	TGTGCCAGCAGCCAAGTTTTCGGGGGGGGCACAGATACGCAGTATTTT
TRBD1	NA	TRBV28	TRBJ2-7	CASSRWTGVREQYF	TGTGCCAGCAGCCGGTGGACAGGGGTTCGGGAGCAGTACTTC
NA	once	TRBV5-4	TRBJ1-2	CASSADSQVYGYTF	TGTGCCAGCAGCGCTGACAGTCAAGTCTATGGCTACACCTTC
NA	NA	TRBV4-2	TRBJ1-3	CASSPPLSSGNTIYF	TGTGCCAGCAGCCCGCCGCTGAGCTCTGGAAACACCATATATTTT
NA	once	TRBV9	TRBJ2-5	CASSVATNQETQYF	TGTGCCAGCAGCGTAGCGACAAACCAAGAGACCCAGTACTTC
NA	NA	TRBV13	TRBJ1-3	CASTRGGAKDSGNTIYF	TGTGCCAGCACCCGGGGGGGGGCAAAAGACTCTGGAAACACCATATATTTT
NA	few	TRBV6-5	TRBJ1-6	CASSRTESNSPLHF	TGTGCCAGCAGCCGGACAGAATCGAATTCACCCCTCCACTTT
TRBD1	NA	TRBV7-9	TRBJ1-1	CASSPSDRGINTEAFF	TGTGCCAGCAGCCCCTCGGACAGGGGAATTAACACTGAAGCTTTCTTT
NA	NA	TRBV29-1	TRBJ1-5	CSVEEMGQPQHF	TGCAGCGTTGAGGAAATGGGTCAGCCCCAGCATTTT
NA	once	TRBV19	TRBJ2-1	CASSIVRGHSYNEQFF	TGTGCCAGTAGTATAGTTCGGGGACACTCCTACAATGAGCAGTTCTTC
NA	NA	TRBV11-3	TRBJ2-2	CASSLAAWGVRDTGELFF	TGTGCCAGCAGCTTAGCCGCTTGGGGCGTTAGGGACACCGGGGAGCTGTTTTTT
NA	NA	TRBV20-1	TRBJ1-1	CSHKQVGAFF	TGCAGCCATAAACAGGTTGGAGCTTTCTTT
NA	NA	TRBV10-2	TRBJ1-5	CASSLQGWGNQPQHF	TGCGCCAGCAGCTTACAGGGATGGGGCAATCAGCCCCAGCATTTT
NA	NA	TRBV6-5	TRBJ1-1	CASSYRGSNTEAFF	TGTGCCAGCAGTTACAGAGGGTCTAACACTGAAGCTTTCTTT
TRBD1	once	TRBV5-1	TRBJ2-3	CASSFDRGWDTQYF	TGCGCCAGCAGCTTTGACAGGGGATGGGATACGCAGTATTTT
NA	NA	TRBV21-1	TRBJ2-1	CASSKSQGTGLESYNEQFF	TGTGCCAGCAGCAAATCGCAGGGGACGGGACTAGAGTCATACAACGAGCAGTTCTTC
TRBD1	NA	TRBV19	TRBJ2-1	CASRGGAVYNEQFF	TGTGCCAGTAGAGGGGGCGCGGTCTACAATGAGCAGTTCTTC
TRBD1	NA	TRBV5-1	TRBJ1-2	CASSPRTGGIGNGYTF	TGCGCCAGCAGCCCCCGGACAGGGGGAATCGGCAATGGCTACACCTTC
NA	NA	TRBV5-3	TRBJ1-2	CARSNPRERRLANYGYTF	TGTGCCAGAAGCAATCCACGCGAGCGAAGACTAGCTAACTATGGCTACACCTTC
NA	NA	TRBV18	TRBJ2-6	CASTLRGRGSGANVLTF	TGTGCCAGCACCCTCAGGGGTCGGGGGTCTGGGGCCAACGTCCTGACTTTC
TRBD2	NA	TRBV7-6	TRBJ2-3	CASSSSGGTDTQYF	TGTGCCAGCAGCTCTAGCGGTGGCACAGATACGCAGTATTTT
TRBD1	NA	TRBV7-2	TRBJ1-2	CASSLDREDYGYTF	TGTGCCAGCAGCCTAGACAGGGAGGACTATGGCTACACCTTC
NA	NA	TRBV6-1	TRBJ2-7	CASSEAPRAGSYEQYF	TGTGCCAGCAGTGAAGCTCCCAGGGCGGGATCCTACGAGCAGTACTTC
NA	NA	TRBV18	TRBJ1-2	CASSPDGDSNYGYTF	TGTGCCAGCTCTCCCGACGGGGATTCGAACTATGGCTACACCTTC
NA	NA	TRBV19	TRBJ1-1	CASTKGGRNTEAFF	TGTGCCAGCACCAAGGGGGGGCGGAACACTGAAGCTTTCTTT
TRBD2	NA	TRBV18	TRBJ2-3	CASSTQRGGTDTQYF	TGTGCCAGCTCAACTCAGCGGGGGGGAACAGATACGCAGTATTTT
NA	NA	TRBV5-6	TRBJ1-1	CASRFQGMNTEAFF	TGTGCCAGCCGGTTCCAGGGTATGAACACTGAAGCTTTCTTT
TRBD1	NA	TRBV7-2	TRBJ1-1	CASSTVGTGNTEAFF	TGTGCCAGCAGCACAGTGGGGACAGGGAACACTGAAGCTTTCTTT
NA	NA	TRBV19	TRBJ1-1	CASSIPLTNTEAFF	TGTGCCAGTAGTATACCCCTGACCAACACTGAAGCTTTCTTT
NA	NA	TRBV10-1	TRBJ2-3	CASSLTGTTDTQYF	TGCGCCAGCTCCTTGACGGGGACCACAGATACGCAGTATTTT
NA	NA	TRBV18	TRBJ1-3	CASSLDSSGNTIYF	TGTGCCAGCTCACTAGACAGCTCTGGAAACACCATATATTTT
NA	NA	TRBV9	TRBJ1-2	CASSVLGVSNYGYTF	TGTGCCAGCAGCGTCCTGGGGGTGTCTAACTATGGCTACACCTTC
NA	NA	TRBV18	TRBJ2-3	CASSPARGGLPDTQYF	TGTGCCAGCTCACCAGCAAGGGGGGGCCTGCCAGATACGCAGTATTTT
NA	NA	TRBV6-1	TRBJ1-1	CASSEVITEAFF	TGTGCCAGCAGTGAGGTTATCACTGAAGCTTTCTTT
NA	NA	TRBV28	TRBJ1-3	CASSLGHLSGNTIYF	TGTGCCAGCAGCCTCGGACACCTCTCTGGAAACACCATATATTTT
NA	NA	TRBV6-6	TRBJ2-2	CASSYSGGAGGELFF	TGTGCCAGCAGTTACTCCGGGGGAGCGGGCGGGGAGCTGTTTTTT
TRBD1	NA	TRBV11-2	TRBJ2-2	CASSLDGGTGLTGELFF	TGTGCCAGCAGCTTAGATGGAGGGACAGGGCTCACCGGGGAGCTGTTTTTT
NA	NA	TRBV11-1	TRBJ1-4	CASSSPRWGEKLFF	TGTGCCAGCAGCTCCCCCAGGTGGGGTGAAAAACTGTTTTTT
TRBD1	NA	TRBV5-1	TRBJ1-5	CASSLNDRGLQPQHF	TGCGCCAGCAGCTTGAATGATAGGGGGCTTCAGCCCCAGCATTTT